A single sample gave rise to the 12 T cell receptor beta chains below, sequenced in a study of OX40 agonist ivuxolimab in advanced cancers. Some clones are missing from TCRdb's copy, which holds only in-frame ones; the method was immunoSEQ multiplex PCR. The sample consists of fewer than 50,000 clones, 87% of them appearing once. Sample: CD4+ or CD8+ T cells sorted from blood, taken in a trial of the OX40 agonist ivuxolimab. These receptors were obtained from an adult with an advanced solid tumor such as melanoma, head and neck, liver or kidney cancer.

CDR3 amino acids: CASSRQGTDTQYF. In nucleotides, the CDR3 is TGTGCCAGCAGCCGCCAGGGGACAGATACGCAGTATTTT. The chain combines TRBV7-2 with TRBJ2-3; a possible D gene is TRBD1 (6 bases). Looked up from germline, CDR1 is SGHTA and CDR2 is FQGNSA. The CDR3 has 13 residues. V was clipped by 5 bases and J by 3 bases, with 9 bases between them.

V is TRBV25-1 and J is TRBJ1-5; D call uncertain. Germline CDR1 MGHDK, CDR2 SYGVNS. The CDR3 totals 14 residues. V lost 0 bases, J lost 7 bases, and 10 bases lay in between. Written as DNA, the CDR3 is TGTGCCAGCAGTGAATACGGGGAACGGCAGCCCCAGCATTTT. Its translation is CASSEYGERQPQHF.

This clone was recorded only once. The chain has TRBV19 and TRBJ1-1; D not certain. From germline, CDR1 is LNHDA and CDR2 SQIVND (reference sequence). The V gene lost 5 bases and the J gene lost 1 base, with 11 bases spanning the gap. This CDR3 is built from 14 residues. The CDR3 coding sequence is TGTGCCAGTAGTCTGACTCCGGGGAACACTGAAGCTTTCTTT. Its protein product is CASSLTPGNTEAFF.

The chain uses TRBV6-5 and TRBJ2-7; TRBD2 agrees at 8 bases. In germline, CDR1 is MNHEY, CDR2 SVGAGI. The CDR3 spans 13 residues. Trimming removed 10 bases from V and 1 base from J; junction bases left unmatched: 6. CDR3 DNA: TGTGCCACTGGAGTAGCGGGGTCCTACGAGCAGTACTTC. Its protein product is CATGVAGSYEQYF.

This chain connects TRBV7-6 to TRBJ2-2; D might be TRBD2 (5 bases). The CDR3 spans 13 residues. Trimming pared 1 base from V and 5 bases from J, leaving 5 bases between. Germline-derived CDR1 and CDR2 are SGHVS and FNYEAQ. The CDR3, as DNA: TGTGCCAGCAGCTTAGGAGGGACCGGGGAGCTGTTTTTT. It encodes CASSLGGTGELFF.

The chain links TRBV4-1 to TRBJ2-7, with D possibly being TRBD2 (6 bases). The CDR3 contains 15 residues. Trimming removed 4 bases at V and 4 bases at J, with 17 bases between. Germline loops: CDR1 MGHRA, CDR2 YSYEKL. Here the CDR3 reads CASSPRLVGEYEQYF. For the CDR3, the DNA is TGCGCCAGCAGCCCGCGACTAGTGGGGGAGTACGAGCAGTACTTC.

This sequence joins TRBV15 and TRBJ2-7; no reliable D call. Germline assignment: CDR1 LNHNV and CDR2 YYDKDF (reference sequence). The V end was cut by 0 bases, the J end by 7 bases, with 13 bases between. The CDR3 contains 14 residues. The CDR3 sequence is CATSREGTYGEQYF. The CDR3 bases are TGTGCCACCAGCAGAGAAGGTACCTACGGGGAGCAGTACTTC.

The chain recombines TRBV4-1 with TRBJ1-1; D is ambiguous. The germline V gene encodes CDR1 MGHRA and CDR2 YSYEKL. This CDR3 region has 14 residues. Trimming left V 7 bases short and J 5 bases short, with 17 bases between. This chain's CDR3 is CASTAWGVETEAFF. CDR3 nucleotide sequence: TGCGCCAGCACCGCGTGGGGAGTTGAGACTGAAGCTTTCTTT.

The chain joins TRBV5-1 to TRBJ1-5; the D is unclear. The CDR3 contains 15 residues. Trimming stripped 4 bases from V and 2 bases from J, with 13 bases between. Per the germline V gene, CDR1 is SGHRS and CDR2 is YFSETQ. CDR3 bases: TGCGCCAGCAGCCCGGGAGGTGGCCGCAATCAGCCCCAGCATTTT. Translated: CASSPGGGRNQPQHF.

The rearrangement joins TRBV27 to TRBJ2-1, with a possible D match to TRBD1 (6 bases). Germline V gene data show CDR1 as MNHEY and CDR2 as SMNVEV (reference sequence). V lost 8 bases, J lost 5 bases, and 13 bases lay in between. The length of the CDR3 is 13 residues. This CDR3 is CASSKGVNNEQFF. In nucleotides, the CDR3 is TGTGCCAGCTCCAAGGGGGTGAACAATGAGCAGTTCTTC.

The rearrangement joins TRBV9 to TRBJ2-7, with D possibly matching TRBD1 (6 bases). Trimming pared 0 bases from V and 0 bases from J, leaving 10 bases between. The germline gives CDR1 SGDLS, CDR2 YYNGEE. CDR3 length: 15 residues. The CDR3 DNA reads TGTGCCAGCAGCGTAGGGGGGCAGGGCTCCTACGAGCAGTACTTC. Its translation is CASSVGGQGSYEQYF.

This chain joins TRBV27 and TRBJ2-5; tentative D call: TRBD2 (6 bases). Trimming removed 5 bases from V and 7 bases from J, with 14 bases in between. From germline, CDR1 is MNHEY and CDR2 SMNVEV (reference sequence). The CDR3 is 13 residues long. The CDR3 sequence is CASSGDWGRTQYF. For the CDR3, the DNA is TGTGCCAGCAGTGGGGACTGGGGGAGGACCCAGTACTTC.